The source of this T cell receptor (beta chain) is a study of blood T cell repertoires in COVID-19 (dated by TCRdb to about 2020). Context from the whole study: The collaborator samples originated in the United States, Italy and Spain and spanned the acute and convalescent phases of COVID-19. Samples were obtained from the ongoing ImmuneRACE study (first 160 participants) and from over a thousand subjects provided by 6 global collaborators. A freely available public database, intended as a resource for researchers studying the immune response to SARS-CoV-2, is where the repertoires were released. The prospective study material was composed of cDNA or gDNA derived from T cells, B-cell-depleted T cells, or PBMCs. Deeply sampled blood TCRbeta repertoires from subjects exposed to, actively infected with, or recovered from COVID-19 were included in the dataset. A de-identified subject ID, COVID-19 status, age in years and sex were almost always included in the sample metadata. Where available, HLA class I and class II types were obtained from metadata supplied by the sample provider rather than from assay-based typing. Paper-wide results and their limitations: The amount of clinical and demographic metadata varied by source and participant and was provided uncurated.

About this clone itself: Its antigen specificity is not known. Base quality data are lacking; no much larger clone is found one base away.

Trimming removed 6 bases from V and 0 bases from J, leaving 11 bases between the germline ends. Via the germline V gene (reference sequence), CDR1 is LGHDT and CDR2 YNNKEL. Taken from cysteine to phenylalanine, the CDR3 has 14 residues. Kept here is only the CDR3 DNA, which spans 42 bases and is read in frame from base 1. The immunoSEQ Assay, a bias-controlled multiplex PCR, was used to amplify TCRbeta CDR3 regions from genomic DNA. On the authors' methods: Nucleated cell counts per sample were estimated from amplification of reference gene primers within the assay. Sequence reads were collapsed and filtered to measure the absolute abundance of every unique TCRbeta CDR3 rearrangement. For each sample, productive Simpson clonality was calculated by taking the square root of Simpson's diversity index across productive rearrangements. The table was pulled from immuneACCESS by TCRdb, which kept in-frame rearrangements only. Such tables lose some clones; where checked, under half of the loss comes from unresolved V genes, and the rest has no known cause. That table gives V, J and clone size, and the DNA gave D and trimming. The table for this sample lists approximately 220,000 clones; about 83% of them were counted only once. Clones ranked in the top ten supply approximately 6.2% of the sample.

A second Seattle source provided samples from volunteer blood donors who had recovered from COVID-19. The collaborating institutions used their own protocols to collect whole blood in K2EDTA tubes. For TCRbeta analysis, collaborator samples were shipped as frozen whole blood, as isolated PBMCs, or as DNA extracted from either sample type. The sequence joins TRBV3-1 (or the pseudogene TRBV3-2) to TRBJ1-1; TRBD1 is a weak D gene call, 5 bases matching. The sequencing input was peripheral blood. The source of this sequence is a man aged 60-69 years who had recovered from COVID-19. Here is the DNA: TGTGCCAGCAGTACAGGCTACATGAACACTGAAGCTTTCTTT. Its amino acids are CASSTGYMNTEAFF.